One T cell receptor beta chain is described in this entry. The sample is drawn from a study of shared clonotypes between healthy human individuals. Study-wide context: Donors had three CD4 naive, three CD4 memory, two CD8 naive and one CD8 memory plate apiece.

The CDR3 runs to 15 residues. V lost 1 base to trimming and J lost 5 bases; unmatched junction nucleotides: 3. Germline V lookup: CDR1 SNHLY, CDR2 FYNNEI. Across several immunoSEQ plates, the genomic DNA of each subset was split evenly. Sequencing was performed with immunoSEQ multiplex PCR; in TCRdb, only in-frame clones are kept and a portion is missing. The sample carries approximately 940,000 clones, roughly 72% recorded once. The specimen sequenced was memory CD4+ T cells sorted from blood. The sample's subset: CD45RA-negative fraction. V usage is TRBV2 and J usage is TRBJ2-1, with TRBD1 matching over 9 bases. This receptor was obtained from a man younger than 35 in good health. CDR3 in DNA: TGTGCCAGCAGTGAAGGGGGGACAGGGAACAATGAGCAGTTCTTC. Translated: CASSEGGTGNNEQFF.